This is a list of T cell receptor beta chains from one sample in a study of OX40 agonist ivuxolimab in advanced cancers. Produced via immunoSEQ multiplex PCR; TCRdb's table is partial and in-frame only. The sample consists of about 51,000 clones, 88% of them appearing once. The starting material was CD4+ or CD8+ T cells sorted from blood, obtained in a trial of the OX40 agonist ivuxolimab. The receptors here all came from an adult with an advanced solid tumor such as melanoma, head and neck, liver or kidney cancer. CDR3s include the opening cysteine and the closing phenylalanine or tryptophan. A D gene is named only where the DNA matches it firmly. Rows give clone size only sometimes, using once, few, many, or a class for an expanded clone.

v_gene	abundance	j_gene	d_gene	CDR3aa	CDR3nt
TRBV6-1	-	TRBJ2-7	TRBD1	CASSGQGHYEQYF	TGTGCCAGCAGTGGACAGGGACACTACGAGCAGTACTTC
TRBV28	-	TRBJ1-2	-	CASSVGHQGYTF	TGTGCCAGCAGTGTGGGTCACCAGGGCTACACCTTC
TRBV4-2	-	TRBJ2-5	-	CASSQDEGIRRDF	TGTGCCAGCAGCCAAGATGAGGGGATTCGCCGGGACTTC
TRBV5-1	once	TRBJ2-1	TRBD2	CASSLEQRGGNEQFF	TGCGCCAGCAGCTTAGAACAGCGGGGGGGAAATGAGCAGTTCTTC
TRBV15	few	TRBJ2-7	TRBD1	CATRDRAYEQYF	TGTGCCACCCGGGACAGGGCCTACGAGCAGTACTTC
TRBV6-5	-	TRBJ2-6	TRBD1	CASSYGTGTGANVLTF	TGTGCCAGCAGTTACGGGACAGGGACTGGGGCCAACGTCCTGACTTTC
TRBV5-1	-	TRBJ1-2	-	CASSLGAGGRGYTF	TGCGCCAGCAGCTTGGGAGCTGGTGGCCGTGGCTACACCTTC
TRBV7-2	-	TRBJ1-2	-	CASSPRAGLRGYGYTF	TGTGCCAGCAGTCCTCGAGCCGGGCTTCGGGGTTATGGCTACACCTTC
TRBV2	-	TRBJ2-1	TRBD2	CASIPRGVRGNEQFF	TGTGCCAGCATCCCCCGGGGGGTGCGGGGCAATGAGCAGTTCTTC
TRBV11-2	once	TRBJ2-7	-	CASSLVPGRGNEQYF	TGTGCCAGCAGCTTAGTCCCGGGGAGGGGGAACGAGCAGTACTTC
TRBV27	-	TRBJ2-7	-	CASSNPPTMGGMAYEQYF	TGTGCCAGCAGCAACCCTCCGACTATGGGAGGAATGGCCTACGAGCAGTACTTC
TRBV7-2	-	TRBJ1-5	-	CASSLGTRANQPQHF	TGTGCCAGCAGCTTAGGAACCAGGGCAAATCAGCCCCAGCATTTT
TRBV19	-	TRBJ1-2	TRBD1	CASSTGTGSNYGYTF	TGTGCCAGTAGTACGGGGACAGGATCTAACTATGGCTACACCTTC
TRBV5-4	-	TRBJ1-2	-	CASSFPGEGAYGYTF	TGTGCCAGCAGCTTTCCTGGTGAAGGGGCGTATGGCTACACCTTC
TRBV4-2	-	TRBJ2-1	TRBD2	CASSFSGTSGNEQFF	TGTGCCAGCAGCTTCTCCGGGACTAGCGGTAATGAGCAGTTCTTC
TRBV27	-	TRBJ1-5	TRBD1	CASSQNRGREPQHF	TGTGCCAGCAGTCAAAACAGGGGACGGGAGCCCCAGCATTTT
TRBV5-1	-	TRBJ2-2	TRBD2	CASSFKAGQNTGELFF	TGCGCCAGCAGCTTCAAAGCGGGGCAGAACACCGGGGAGCTGTTTTTT
TRBV21-1	-	TRBJ1-2	-	CASSKVREVEPPNYGYTF	TGTGCCAGCAGCAAAGTTAGGGAGGTGGAGCCACCTAACTATGGCTACACCTTC
TRBV6-5	-	TRBJ2-7	-	CASSRGRGSYEQYF	TGTGCCAGCAGTCGAGGCAGGGGCAGCTACGAGCAGTACTTC
TRBV30	-	TRBJ2-2	-	CAWTGLNTGELFF	TGTGCCTGGACAGGTTTGAACACCGGGGAGCTGTTTTTT
TRBV2	-	TRBJ2-7	TRBD2	CATVGLAGYEQYF	TGTGCCACAGTGGGACTAGCGGGATATGAGCAGTACTTC
TRBV5-6	-	TRBJ2-2	-	CASSLAAGELFF	TGTGCCAGCAGCTTGGCGGCCGGGGAGCTGTTTTTT
TRBV4-1	once	TRBJ2-1	TRBD2	CASSQVGGSKGNEQFF	TGCGCCAGCAGCCAAGTAGGCGGGAGCAAGGGCAATGAGCAGTTCTTC
TRBV28	-	TRBJ2-1	TRBD1	CASNPGGQGPNEQFF	TGTGCCAGCAACCCCGGGGGACAGGGACCCAATGAGCAGTTCTTC
TRBV28	-	TRBJ1-3	-	CASRAKGNTIYF	TGTGCCAGCCGGGCAAAAGGAAACACCATATATTTT
TRBV19	-	TRBJ2-7	TRBD1	CASSIGLTGTSSYEQYF	TGTGCCAGTAGTATAGGGCTGACAGGGACGTCCTCCTACGAGCAGTACTTC
TRBV9	-	TRBJ1-4	-	CASSPQDSGRTNEKLFF	TGTGCCAGCAGCCCCCAAGACTCAGGGAGGACTAATGAAAAACTGTTTTTT
TRBV11-2	-	TRBJ2-1	-	CASSSTSVSYEQFF	TGTGCCAGCAGCTCGACCTCGGTTTCTTATGAGCAGTTCTTC
TRBV27	-	TRBJ2-7	-	CASRAAGMREQYF	TGTGCCAGCAGGGCGGCAGGGATGAGGGAGCAGTACTTC
TRBV10-3	-	TRBJ2-5	-	CAIKERGQETQYF	TGTGCCATCAAAGAGAGGGGGCAAGAGACCCAGTACTTC
TRBV7-2	-	TRBJ2-5	-	CASSFERETQYF	TGTGCCAGCAGCTTTGAGAGGGAGACCCAGTACTTC
TRBV29-1	-	TRBJ2-4	-	CSVGDQGAKNIQYF	TGCAGCGTTGGGGACCAGGGGGCCAAAAACATTCAGTACTTC
TRBV30	-	TRBJ1-1	-	CAARRGTEAFF	TGTGCCGCCCGGAGGGGCACTGAAGCTTTCTTT
TRBV7-6	-	TRBJ2-1	TRBD2	CASSPLLAGVYNEQFF	TGTGCCAGCAGTCCCCTTTTAGCGGGAGTCTACAATGAGCAGTTCTTC
TRBV7-2	-	TRBJ1-6	-	CASSLGPPGRSPLHF	TGTGCCAGCAGCTTAGGCCCCCCTGGGAGATCACCCCTCCACTTT
TRBV2	-	TRBJ2-7	TRBD2	CASSDQREAPGEQYF	TGTGCCAGCAGTGATCAACGGGAGGCCCCAGGTGAGCAGTACTTC